These 22 T cell receptor beta chains share one sample of origin, sequenced in a study of cytomegalovirus exposure and HLA in healthy donors. The PCR employed 60 Vbeta primers together with 13 Jbeta primers. Generated by immunoSEQ multiplex PCR, the TCRdb table keeps only in-frame clones and is missing some. The table has tens of thousands of clones, roughly 73% seen once. The sample was PBMCs. The source is a middle-aged man in good health and CMV-seronegative.

The chain uses TRBV10-3 and TRBJ2-1; 9 nucleotides align to TRBD2. This CDR3 contains 15 residues. Trimming cost V 4 bases and J 4 bases; bases outside gene matches: 5. The germline gives CDR1 ENHRY, CDR2 SYGVKD. CDR3 residues: CAISGRTSAYNEQFF. In DNA form, the CDR3 reads TGTGCCATCAGTGGGCGGACTAGCGCATACAATGAGCAGTTCTTC.

The J gene is TRBJ2-1, the V gene TRBV6-1; unclear D gene. CDR3 length: 15 residues. Germline CDR1 MNHNS, CDR2 SASEGT. Trimming took off 3 bases at V and 6 bases at J, with 15 bases between the two ends. The CDR3 protein is CASSDAVRGSNEQFF. The CDR3 DNA sequence: TGTGCCAGCAGTGACGCGGTTCGTGGGTCCAATGAGCAGTTCTTC.

The genes are TRBV6-6 and TRBJ1-1, with a possible D match to TRBD1 (5 bases). Trimming removed 6 bases at V and 3 bases at J, with 17 bases between. From germline, CDR1 is MNHNY and CDR2 SVGAGI (reference sequence). This CDR3 contains 15 residues. The CDR3 sequence is CASSQTPGLHTEAFF. As DNA, the CDR3 is TGTGCCAGCAGCCAGACCCCAGGGTTACACACTGAAGCTTTCTTT.

In this sample, this clone turned up once. V is TRBV28 and J is TRBJ1-4; D is undetermined. Trimming took 6 bases from V and 7 from J, leaving 18 bases between them. The CDR3 has 15 amino acids. Per the germline V gene, CDR1 is MDHEN and CDR2 is SYDVKM. The CDR3: CASRGARRAAEKLFF. The CDR3 coding sequence is TGTGCCAGCAGGGGAGCTAGGAGGGCAGCTGAAAAACTGTTTTTT. The full variable domain, rest sourced from reference TRBV28 and TRBJ1-4, is DVKVTQSSRYLVKRTGEKVFLECVQDMDHENMFWYRQDPGLGLRLIYFSYDVKMKEKGDIPEGYSVSREKKERFSLILESASTNQTSMYLCASRGARRAAEKLFFGSGTQLSVL.

This rearrangement joins TRBV19 to TRBJ2-5; 10 nucleotides agree with TRBD2. CDR3 length equals 15 residues. The V gene's germline CDR1 is LNHDA and CDR2 SQIVND (reference sequence). Trimming at V came to 6 bases and at J to 3 bases, leaving 7 bases not matched to a gene. The CDR3 sequence is CASRITGTSEETQYF. For the CDR3, the DNA is TGTGCCAGTAGAATTACCGGGACTAGCGAAGAGACCCAGTACTTC.

V usage is TRBV19 and J usage is TRBJ2-5, with 10 positions matching TRBD1. The length of the CDR3 is 15 residues. Germline CDR1 reads LNHDA; CDR2 reads SQIVND (reference sequence). J lost 3 bases, V lost 5 bases, and 6 bases had no gene match. The CDR3 DNA reads TGTGCCAGTAGTCCGACAGGGGGCGCAGAAGAGACCCAGTACTTC. The encoded protein is CASSPTGGAEETQYF.

The J gene is TRBJ2-2, the V gene TRBV9; a possible D gene is TRBD2 (5 bases). Germline V gene data show CDR1 as SGDLS and CDR2 as YYNGEE. The germline V and J ends were trimmed by 4 bases and 2 bases, with 9 bases remaining between them. This CDR3 contains 14 residues. The DNA for the CDR3 is TGTGCCAGCAGCCCGAGACTAAACACCGGGGAGCTGTTTTTT. As protein: CASSPRLNTGELFF.

This clone was picked up a small number of times. This sequence joins TRBV14 and TRBJ2-7; no clear D. This CDR3 is built from 11 residues. V lost 4 bases and J lost 4, with 5 bases in between. Germline loops: CDR1 SGHDN, CDR2 FVKESK. The CDR3 DNA follows: TGTGCCAGCAGCCCCGGGTACGAGCAGTACTTC. This translates into CASSPGYEQYF.

The V gene is TRBV7-9, the J gene TRBJ2-1; 9 bases are a match to TRBD2. Germline CDR1 reads SEHNR; CDR2 reads FQNEAQ (reference sequence). The CDR3 totals 15 residues. V shed 6 bases, J shed 7 bases, and the junction held 10 bases outside the gene matches. The CDR3 region has the DNA TGTGCCAGCAGTCTAGCGGGGACAGTCGGAAATGAGCAGTTCTTC. Its translation is CASSLAGTVGNEQFF.

To note about this clone: This may arise from a read error, as a much more abundant clone is one base away. Additional DNA sequences in this sample encode the identical CDR3. V is TRBV4-1 and J is TRBJ1-1, with 7 bases matching TRBD1. Per germline, CDR1 MGHRA and CDR2 YSYEKL. With V trimmed by 4 bases and J by 1 base, 3 bases remained unmatched. The CDR3 runs 14 residues. CDR3 protein: CASSPGTENTEAFF. The DNA of the CDR3 is TGCGCCAGCAGCCCCGGGACAGAGAACACTGAAGCTTTCTTT.

The chain is built from TRBV23-1 and TRBJ2-3; 15 positions match TRBD2. TRBV23-1 is given ORF status, its function remaining uncertain. This CDR3 has 21 residues. V lost 3 bases, J lost 4 bases, and 17 bases stayed unmatched. CDR3: CASSHGPPGLAGGGGADTQYF. CDR3 DNA sequence: TGCGCCAGCAGTCACGGCCCCCCGGGACTAGCGGGAGGAGGGGGGGCAGATACGCAGTATTTT.

The rearrangement joins TRBV28 to TRBJ2-3; D is uncertain. Germline-derived CDR1 and CDR2 are MDHEN and SYDVKM. The germline V and J ends were trimmed by 3 bases and 2 bases, with 12 bases remaining between them. The CDR3 extends over 15 amino acids. The CDR3 here is CASSFRSEVTDTQYF. The CDR3 bases are TGTGCCAGCAGTTTCCGGTCTGAGGTCACAGATACGCAGTATTTT. Based on the CDR3 plus reference TRBV28 and TRBJ2-3, the full variable domain is DVKVTQSSRYLVKRTGEKVFLECVQDMDHENMFWYRQDPGLGLRLIYFSYDVKMKEKGDIPEGYSVSREKKERFSLILESASTNQTSMYLCASSFRSEVTDTQYFGPGTRLTVL.

V is TRBV5-4 and J is TRBJ1-1, with D hard to call. Germline CDR1 is SGHNT and CDR2 is YYREEE (reference sequence). The V gene lost 0 bases and the J gene lost 0 bases, with 12 bases spanning the gap. This CDR3 is built from 16 residues. This CDR3 reads CASSLVFSGLNTEAFF. For the CDR3, the DNA is TGTGCCAGCAGCTTGGTCTTTTCGGGTTTGAACACTGAAGCTTTCTTT.

This rearrangement joins TRBV5-4 to TRBJ2-3; unclear D gene. Germline CDR1 reads SGHNT; CDR2 reads YYREEE (reference sequence). This CDR3 is 12 amino acids long. Trimming left V 5 bases short and J 4 bases short, with 8 bases between. The CDR3 here is CASSPTADTQYF. The CDR3 region has the DNA TGTGCCAGCAGTCCTACTGCAGATACGCAGTATTTT.

Points on this clone: Compared with germline, one end of the junction differs, possibly owing to a read error. The chain combines TRBV7-9 with TRBJ2-3; possible D gene TRBD2, 6 bases. The germline CDR1 and CDR2 sequences are SEHNR and FQNEAQ (reference sequence). This CDR3 region has 12 residues. CDR3 nucleotide sequence: TGTTCCAGCAGCGGGCAGCCGCATACGCAGTATTTT. Translated: CSSSGQPHTQYF.

This chain links TRBV5-6 with TRBJ1-2, with 7 bases lining up with TRBD1. V was pared by 4 bases and J by 0 bases, with 3 bases of the junction left unmatched. CDR3 size: 14 residues. The germline V gene has CDR1 SGHDT and CDR2 YYEEEE. Here the CDR3 reads CASSEGTANYGYTF. The CDR3 DNA follows: TGTGCCAGCAGCGAGGGGACAGCTAACTATGGCTACACCTTC.

This sequence joins TRBV7-9 and TRBJ2-5; D gene uncertain. Germline V gene data show CDR1 as SEHNR and CDR2 as FQNEAQ (reference sequence). V lost 1 base and J 5 bases, leaving 17 bases between the germline ends. The CDR3 loop spans 16 amino acids. The CDR3 sequence is CASSLVIPKFGETQYF. DNA for the CDR3: TGTGCCAGCAGCTTAGTCATTCCCAAATTCGGGGAGACCCAGTACTTC.

This clone has just a few counts. V is TRBV6-1 and J is TRBJ2-7; 7 bases line up with TRBD1. The CDR3 has 14 residues. With 10 bases clipped from V and 0 bases from J, the junction kept 9 bases outside the gene matches. Looked up from germline, CDR1 is MNHNS and CDR2 is SASEGT. The CDR3 protein is CATTGQMLSYEQYF. The CDR3 nucleotides are TGTGCCACTACGGGACAGATGCTCTCCTACGAGCAGTACTTC.

This clone has a single count. The CDR3 is CASSQSLGELFF. In DNA, the CDR3 is TGTGCCAGCAGCCAATCCCTAGGGGAGCTGTTTTTT. The chain couples TRBV11-3 to TRBJ2-2; D remains unclear. Between the trimmed V and J ends, which lost 5 bases and 8 bases, there was a span of 9 bases. This CDR3 comprises 12 residues. Germline V gene data show CDR1 as SGHNT and CDR2 as YENEEA.

The J gene is TRBJ2-1, the V gene TRBV5-4; 8 bases agree with TRBD2. J gave up 0 bases and V 3 bases, and 2 bases lay outside the gene matches. CDR1 and CDR2 from the germline V gene are SGHNT and YYREEE (reference sequence). The CDR3 extends over 15 amino acids. CDR3 region: CASSYRGGSYNEQFF. CDR3 bases: TGTGCCAGCAGCTACCGGGGGGGCTCCTACAATGAGCAGTTCTTC.

This clone came up once. This sequence joins TRBV7-2 and TRBJ1-1; perhaps TRBD1 as D (6 bases). The germline V gene encodes CDR1 SGHTA and CDR2 FQGNSA. This CDR3 is built from 14 residues. V was clipped by 5 bases and J by 2 bases, with 12 bases between them. This CDR3 reads CASSPGQRNTEAFF. The CDR3 DNA follows: TGTGCCAGCAGCCCCGGACAGCGAAACACTGAAGCTTTCTTT.

V usage is TRBV27 and J usage is TRBJ1-6; TRBD1 aligns across 9 bases. Germline assignment: CDR1 MNHEY and CDR2 SMNVEV (reference sequence). With V trimmed by 4 bases and J by 6 bases, 1 base remained unmatched. This CDR3 region has 14 residues. The CDR3 sequence is CASSWDRANSPLHF. For the CDR3, the DNA is TGTGCCAGCAGTTGGGACAGGGCTAATTCACCCCTCCACTTT.